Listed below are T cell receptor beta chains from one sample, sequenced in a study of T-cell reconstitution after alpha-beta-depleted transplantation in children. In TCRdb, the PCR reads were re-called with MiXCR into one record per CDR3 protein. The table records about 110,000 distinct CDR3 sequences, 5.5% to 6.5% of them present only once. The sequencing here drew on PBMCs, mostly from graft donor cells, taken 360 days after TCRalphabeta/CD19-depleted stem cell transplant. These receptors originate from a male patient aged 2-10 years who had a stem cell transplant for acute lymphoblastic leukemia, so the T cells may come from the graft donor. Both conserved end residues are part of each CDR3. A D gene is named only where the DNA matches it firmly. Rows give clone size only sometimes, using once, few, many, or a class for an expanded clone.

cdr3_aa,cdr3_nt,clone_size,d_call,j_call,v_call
CAISETESSYEQYF,TGTGCCATCAGTGAAACGGAGAGCTCCTACGAGCAGTACTTC,few,NA,TRBJ2-7,TRBV10-3
CASSLSRSGRGDETQYF,TGTGCCAGCAGTTTATCGCGGAGCGGGAGAGGGGACGAGACCCAGTACTTC,NA,TRBD2,TRBJ2-5,TRBV27
CASSLGPYGEQYF,TGTGCCAGCTCACTAGGGCCCTACGGGGAGCAGTACTTC,few,NA,TRBJ2-7,TRBV18
CASSLLGQGYEQYF,TGTGCCAGCAGTTTATTGGGACAGGGCTACGAGCAGTACTTC,many,TRBD1,TRBJ2-7,TRBV27
CASSQDTAPNTGELFF,TGCGCCAGCAGCCAAGATACAGCCCCTAACACCGGGGAGCTGTTTTTT,many,NA,TRBJ2-2,TRBV4-3
CASSPPGLAVYNEQFF,TGTGCCAGCAGTCCACCGGGACTAGCGGTTTACAATGAGCAGTTCTTC,few,TRBD2,TRBJ2-1,TRBV6-1
CASSHQAGGSTDTQYF,TGCGCCAGCAGCCACCAAGCGGGAGGTAGCACAGATACGCAGTATTTT,NA,TRBD2,TRBJ2-3,TRBV4-3
CATSKDRTSSYEQYF,TGTGCCACCAGCAAGGACAGGACTAGCTCCTACGAGCAGTACTTC,NA,NA,TRBJ2-7,TRBV15
CASSSGRYEQYF,TGTGCCAGCAGCTCCGGGCGGTACGAGCAGTACTTC,few,NA,TRBJ2-7,TRBV6-2/TRBV6-3
CASSPGSQGYEQYF,TGTGCCAGCAGCCCCGGATCCCAAGGCTACGAGCAGTACTTC,NA,NA,TRBJ2-7,TRBV7-6
CASRSGGAGELFF,TGTGCCAGCAGGAGCGGGGGGGCCGGGGAGCTGTTTTTT,many,TRBD2,TRBJ2-2,TRBV27
CASSLHDPVQNEQFF,TGTGCCAGCAGCCTACACGACCCAGTTCAAAATGAGCAGTTCTTC,few,NA,TRBJ2-1,TRBV28
CASSEEGDGEAFF,TGTGCCAGCTCAGAGGAGGGGGATGGCGAAGCTTTCTTT,many,NA,TRBJ1-1,TRBV5-5
CASSFDRGNYGYTF,TGTGCCAGCAGTTTCGACAGGGGTAACTATGGCTACACCTTC,few,TRBD1,TRBJ1-2,TRBV6-5
CASSLDTYQPQHF,TGTGCCAGCAGCCTTGACACCTATCAGCCCCAGCATTTT,few,NA,TRBJ1-5,TRBV6-1
CASSGQEHNEQFF,TGTGCCAGCAGTGGACAGGAGCACAATGAGCAGTTCTTC,many,TRBD1,TRBJ2-1,TRBV27
CASSLGVAGVATDTQYF,TGTGCCAGCAGCCTAGGGGTAGCGGGAGTAGCAACAGATACGCAGTATTTT,many,TRBD2,TRBJ2-3,TRBV7-8
CASSHSPLRTLSSYNEQFF,TGCGCCAGCAGCCACTCGCCGCTAAGGACCCTAAGCTCCTACAATGAGCAGTTCTTC,many,NA,TRBJ2-1,TRBV4-3
CASRPGTGGIYEQYF,TGTGCCAGCAGACCAGGGACAGGGGGAATCTACGAGCAGTACTTC,many,TRBD1,TRBJ2-7,TRBV12-3/TRBV12-4
CASSPLAGPTDTQYF,TGTGCCAGCAGCCCGCTAGCGGGGCCCACAGATACGCAGTATTTT,NA,TRBD2,TRBJ2-3,TRBV6-1
CASSGWDRATYEQYF,TGTGCCAGCAGTGGTTGGGACAGGGCGACCTACGAGCAGTACTTC,many,TRBD1,TRBJ2-7,TRBV25-1
CASSILAGAYNEQFF,TGTGCCAGCAGTATCCTAGCGGGGGCCTACAATGAGCAGTTCTTC,many,TRBD2,TRBJ2-1,TRBV6-5
CAIKVWQGTHYEQYF,TGTGCCATCAAAGTATGGCAGGGGACCCACTACGAGCAGTACTTC,many,NA,TRBJ2-7,TRBV10-3
CASSGMGRRAYGYTF,TGTGCCAGCAGTGGAATGGGTAGACGGGCCTATGGCTACACCTTC,many,NA,TRBJ1-2,TRBV6-1
CASSSGQGHYEQYF,TGTGCCAGCAGCTCAGGACAGGGGCACTACGAGCAGTACTTC,many,TRBD1,TRBJ2-7,TRBV7-2
CASSQVGRTGTIKNIQYF,TGTGCCAGCAGCCAAGTCGGAAGGACAGGGACCATTAAAAACATTCAGTACTTC,few,TRBD1,TRBJ2-4,TRBV4-2
CASSLAGGPYGYTF,TGTGCCAGCAGCTTAGCGGGGGGCCCCTATGGCTACACCTTC,many,NA,TRBJ1-2,TRBV11-2
CASSLRGTELAQYF,TGTGCCAGCAGCTTACGCGGGACAGAGCTCGCCCAGTACTTC,many,NA,TRBJ2-5,TRBV7-9
CATSDLGEQYF,TGTGCCACCAGTGATTTAGGCGAGCAGTACTTC,many,NA,TRBJ2-7,TRBV24-1
CASSLGTGGSFNTGELFF,TGTGCCAGCAGCCTAGGGACAGGGGGCTCTTTTAACACCGGGGAGCTGTTTTTT,many,TRBD1,TRBJ2-2,TRBV4-2
CATSDPTTTESGANVLTF,TGTGCCACCAGTGACCCTACTACGACAGAGTCTGGGGCCAACGTCCTGACTTTC,many,NA,TRBJ2-6,TRBV24-1
CASSLAGLNTEAFF,TGTGCCAGCAGCTTAGCAGGGCTGAACACTGAAGCTTTCTTT,many,NA,TRBJ1-1,TRBV7-9
CASSLLQGGTEAFF,TGTGCCAGCAGTTTATTACAGGGAGGAACTGAAGCTTTCTTT,many,NA,TRBJ1-1,TRBV27
CASSLGGAGVYNEQFF,TGTGCCAGCAGCTTAGGAGGAGCGGGGGTGTACAATGAGCAGTTCTTC,few,TRBD2,TRBJ2-1,TRBV13
CASSKGTVQPQHF,TGTGCCAGCAGTAAGGGGACGGTTCAGCCCCAGCATTTT,many,NA,TRBJ1-5,TRBV27
CASSLAYNEQFF,TGCGCCAGCAGCTTGGCCTACAATGAGCAGTTCTTC,many,NA,TRBJ2-1,TRBV7-9
CATSEGPHTDTQYF,TGTGCCACCAGCGAGGGGCCCCACACAGATACGCAGTATTTT,many,NA,TRBJ2-3,TRBV15
CATSDPRASSYEQYF,TGTGCCACCAGTGATCCGCGGGCCAGCTCTTACGAGCAGTACTTC,few,NA,TRBJ2-7,TRBV24-1
CASSLAVIMNTEAFF,TGTGCCAGCAGCTTAGCTGTGATCATGAACACTGAAGCTTTCTTT,many,NA,TRBJ1-1,TRBV7-8
CASSLGGVCYEQYF,TGTGCCAGCAGCCTCGGGGGGGTCTGCTACGAGCAGTACTTC,NA,TRBD2,TRBJ2-7,TRBV5-5
CASSWTSGGYNEQFF,TGCGCCAGCAGCTGGACTAGCGGGGGTTACAATGAGCAGTTCTTC,many,TRBD2,TRBJ2-1,TRBV5-1
CASMRRDWVAKNIQYF,TGTGCCAGCATGAGGAGGGATTGGGTAGCCAAAAACATTCAGTACTTC,few,NA,TRBJ2-4,TRBV2
CASSVEGAADTQYF,TGTGCCAGCAGCGTAGAGGGGGCGGCAGATACGCAGTATTTT,few,TRBD1,TRBJ2-3,TRBV9
CASSLADRGVSYEQYF,TGTGCCAGCAGCTTAGCGGACAGGGGGGTTTCCTACGAGCAGTACTTC,few,TRBD1,TRBJ2-7,TRBV7-9
CASRASGRTYEQYF,TGTGCCAGCAGGGCTAGCGGGAGGACCTACGAGCAGTACTTC,few,TRBD2,TRBJ2-7,TRBV27
CASSVSRDRAQDTQYF,TGTGCCAGCAGCGTATCCAGGGACAGGGCACAAGATACGCAGTATTTT,NA,TRBD1,TRBJ2-3,TRBV9
CASSYGETYEQYF,TGTGCCAGCAGTTACGGGGAAACCTACGAGCAGTACTTC,many,NA,TRBJ2-7,TRBV6-5
CASSGQVYNEQFF,TGTGCCAGCAGCGGACAGGTGTACAATGAGCAGTTCTTC,NA,TRBD1,TRBJ2-1,TRBV6-6
CARGLIPTDTQYF,TGTGCCAGGGGCTTGATACCCACAGATACGCAGTATTTT,NA,NA,TRBJ2-3,TRBV5-6
CASSQETDTQYF,TGCGCCAGCAGCCAAGAGACAGATACGCAGTATTTT,many,NA,TRBJ2-3,TRBV4-1
CASSQDPYEQYF,TGCGCCAGCAGCCAAGATCCCTACGAGCAGTACTTC,few,NA,TRBJ2-7,TRBV4-3